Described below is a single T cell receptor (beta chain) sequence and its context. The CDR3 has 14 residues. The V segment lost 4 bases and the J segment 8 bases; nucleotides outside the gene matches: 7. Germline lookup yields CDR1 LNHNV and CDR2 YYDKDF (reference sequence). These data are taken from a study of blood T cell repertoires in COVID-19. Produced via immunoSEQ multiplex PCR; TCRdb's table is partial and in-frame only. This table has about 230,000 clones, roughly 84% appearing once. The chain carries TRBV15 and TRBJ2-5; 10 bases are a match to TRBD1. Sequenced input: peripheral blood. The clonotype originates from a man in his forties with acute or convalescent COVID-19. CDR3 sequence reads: CATSTGQGKPTQYF. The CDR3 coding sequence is TGTGCCACCAGCACGGGACAGGGGAAGCCCACCCAGTACTTC.